The rows below give T cell receptor beta chains drawn from one sample of a study of identical twins. TCRdb called the 5' RACE reads again in MiXCR, with one record for every CDR3 protein. The top ten clones hold 4% to 4.5% of a sample with over 600,000 distinct CDR3 sequences, 21% of them seen once. The sample was also reused in another study, on T cells expressing NK-cell markers.

Sequencing used PBMCs. The receptors originated from a woman between 18 and 29 years old in good health. The CDR3 runs from the conserved cysteine through the conserved F or W. The order of the fields is J gene, V gene, CDR3 length, clone size, D gene, CDR3 DNA, CDR3 protein. The D gene is left open where the match is weak. A clone size is listed for some rows: how often the clone was seen (once, few, many), or a class if it is expanded.

J: TRBJ1-4
V: TRBV6-1
length: 16
size: NA
D: NA
DNA: TGTGCCAGCAGAGACCTTAGCACAGGGCATAATGAAAAACTGTTTTTT
CDR3: CASRDLSTGHNEKLFF

J: TRBJ2-7
V: TRBV5-1
length: 15
size: NA
D: NA
DNA: TGCGCCAGCAGTCCCTTGACGGGTATGAGCTACGAGCAGTACTTC
CDR3: CASSPLTGMSYEQYF

J: TRBJ2-3
V: TRBV7-9
length: 13
size: NA
D: NA
DNA: TGTGCCAGCAGCCAGGGGGGGCCAGATACGCAGTATTTT
CDR3: CASSQGGPDTQYF

J: TRBJ2-3
V: TRBV5-8
length: 14
size: few
D: NA
DNA: TGTGCCAGCAGCTTCCACAGCCGCACAGATACGCAGTATTTT
CDR3: CASSFHSRTDTQYF

J: TRBJ1-5
V: TRBV7-9
length: 14
size: many
D: NA
DNA: TGTGCCAGCAGCTTAGGCGGGCTAAATCAGCCCCAGCATTTT
CDR3: CASSLGGLNQPQHF

J: TRBJ2-7
V: TRBV5-1
length: 15
size: NA
D: TRBD2
DNA: TGCGCCAGCAGCTTGCCCGGGAGCGGGGGATACGAGCAGTACTTC
CDR3: CASSLPGSGGYEQYF

J: TRBJ2-7
V: TRBV20-1
length: 15
size: NA
D: TRBD1
DNA: TGCAGTGCTAGAGACTCCGGGACAGGGGCCTACGAGCAGTACTTC
CDR3: CSARDSGTGAYEQYF

J: TRBJ1-1
V: TRBV29-1
length: 10
size: few
D: NA
DNA: TGCAGCGGCTGGAACACTGAAGCTTTCTTT
CDR3: CSGWNTEAFF

J: TRBJ2-7
V: TRBV6-2/TRBV6-3
length: 15
size: few
D: NA
DNA: TGTGCCAGCAGCCGACTCGCTCCCGGCTCCTACGAGCAGTACTTC
CDR3: CASSRLAPGSYEQYF

J: TRBJ1-1
V: TRBV12-3/TRBV12-4
length: 12
size: few
D: NA
DNA: TGTGCCAGCAGCTACGGAACTACTGAAGCTTTCTTT
CDR3: CASSYGTTEAFF

J: TRBJ2-7
V: TRBV9
length: 16
size: NA
D: NA
DNA: TGTGCCAGCAGCGCGGGACCAGACAGGAGCTCCTACGAGCAGTACTTC
CDR3: CASSAGPDRSSYEQYF

J: TRBJ1-2
V: TRBV6-5
length: 14
size: NA
D: TRBD1
DNA: TGTGCCAGCAGTTACGCAAACAGGGGGCAAAGCTACACCTTC
CDR3: CASSYANRGQSYTF

J: TRBJ1-5
V: TRBV20-1
length: 14
size: few
D: NA
DNA: TGCAGTGCAAAGGACAGCCGTAGCAATCAGCCCCAGCATTTT
CDR3: CSAKDSRSNQPQHF

J: TRBJ1-1
V: TRBV12-3/TRBV12-4
length: 13
size: NA
D: NA
DNA: TGTGCCAGCAGTTATGAACAGGCCACTGAAGCTTTCTTT
CDR3: CASSYEQATEAFF

J: TRBJ2-1
V: TRBV5-1
length: 14
size: NA
D: NA
DNA: TGCGCCAGCAGCTTGGGTCCGGGAACTCGGGAGCAGTTCTTC
CDR3: CASSLGPGTREQFF